This TCR beta chain comes out of a study of T cell responses to AZD1222 COVID-19 vaccine. There are 14 residues in the CDR3. J gave up 4 bases and V 4 bases, and 3 bases lay outside the gene matches. Germline lookup yields CDR1 SGHRS and CDR2 YFSETQ. The data were produced by immunoSEQ multiplex PCR, yet TCRdb's version contains in-frame clones alone and is incomplete. The sample comprises 150,000 or so clones, roughly 88% of which are singletons, and 3% to 3.5% rests with the top ten. The starting material was peripheral blood, obtained on day 0 of MenACWY control vaccination. The chain links TRBV5-1 to TRBJ2-2; 8 bases fit TRBD1. This TCR came from an adult in good health. The CDR3 coding sequence is TGCGCCAGCAGCGTGCAGGGGGCCACCGGGGAGCTGTTTTTT. Encoded protein: CASSVQGATGELFF.